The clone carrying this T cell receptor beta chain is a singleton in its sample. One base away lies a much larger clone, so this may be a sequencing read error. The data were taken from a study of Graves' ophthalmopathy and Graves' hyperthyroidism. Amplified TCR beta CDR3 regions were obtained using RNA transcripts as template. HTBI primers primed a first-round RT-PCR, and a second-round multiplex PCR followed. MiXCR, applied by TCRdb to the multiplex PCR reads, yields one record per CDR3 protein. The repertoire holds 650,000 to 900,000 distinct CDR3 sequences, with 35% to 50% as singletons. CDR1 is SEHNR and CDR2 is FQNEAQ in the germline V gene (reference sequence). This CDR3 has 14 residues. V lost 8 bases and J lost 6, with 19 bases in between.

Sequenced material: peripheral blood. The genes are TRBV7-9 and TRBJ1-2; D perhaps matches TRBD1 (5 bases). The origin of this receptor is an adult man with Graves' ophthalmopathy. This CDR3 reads CASGGRQLEDGYTF. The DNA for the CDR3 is TGTGCCAGCGGCGGCCGACAGCTAGAAGATGGCTACACCTTC.